This T cell receptor (beta chain) was captured in a study of T cell repertoires in cytomegalovirus infection. Study details: HLA-C-restricted CMV epitopes, recently identified, and well-studied HLA-B-restricted ones were used by the study. A matching HLA type, together with CMV infection, was signaled by public TCR beta signatures.

A remark on this clonotype: Its antigen remains unidentified.

Study observations and caveats: Cumulative public TCR beta family frequency identified CMV carriers with the relevant HLA. Ex vivo, HLA-C-restricted CMV-specific TCR beta clonotypes prevailed over the rest of the response.

TCRdb redid the calling of the reads with MiXCR, one entry per CDR3 protein. Of 700,000 to 850,000 distinct CDR3 sequences listed, 32% are singletons. V lost 2 bases and J lost 6, with 19 bases in between. The CDR3 is 16 amino acids. The germline V gene has CDR1 SGHRS and CDR2 YFSETQ. The specimen comprised cultured CD8+ T cells from PBMCs, sampled from culture after CMV antigen stimulation. The chain is built from TRBV5-1 and TRBJ2-3; D call uncertain. The TCR sequence derives from a human donor in good health (CMV status not recorded). Some clones in this sample may be carry-over from other donors' samples. The CDR3 here is CASSFPLDALNDTQYF. CDR3 nucleotide sequence: TGCGCCAGCAGCTTCCCTCTTGACGCCCTTAATGATACGCAGTATTTT.